The 5 T cell receptor beta chains below were found in one sample sequenced in a study of human T cells and chemical hapten exposure. The sample's time point: healthy volunteer bleed at 6 weeks. Extraction of total RNA was performed on unfractionated whole blood. Each CDR3 protein gets one entry after TCRdb re-called the RACE reads with MiXCR. Of 65,000 to 95,000 distinct CDR3 sequences in the sample, 8.6% were seen once. Sequencing was carried out using whole blood. These receptors originate from a female donor in good health. Some clones in this sample may be carry-over from other donors' samples.

In this sample, this clonotype turned up many times. The rearrangement joins TRBV7-2 to TRBJ1-1, with D perhaps TRBD1 (6 bases). Germline V gene data show CDR1 as SGHTA and CDR2 as FQGNSA. Trimming took off 7 bases at V and 3 bases at J, with 18 bases between the two ends. The CDR3 has 15 residues. The CDR3, as DNA: TGTGCCAGCAACACGATGGGGGGGGCAGACACTGAAGCTTTCTTT. This gives the protein CASNTMGGADTEAFF.

The sample holds many counts of this clonotype. The gene calls are TRBV27 and TRBJ1-6, with D maybe TRBD1 (5 bases). The germline V gene encodes CDR1 MNHEY and CDR2 SMNVEV (reference sequence). The length of the CDR3 is 16 residues. V was pared by 7 bases and J by 8 bases, with 21 bases between. The CDR3: CASIGTSDTRYSPLHF. CDR3 DNA sequence: TGTGCCAGCATTGGGACTTCAGACACGAGGTATTCACCCCTCCACTTT.

This clonotype was counted ten times or more. The J gene is TRBJ1-1, the V gene TRBV6-1; 8 bases map to TRBD1. The germline CDR1 and CDR2 sequences are MNHNS and SASEGT. The CDR3 extends over 13 amino acids. The V segment lost 6 bases and the J segment 5 bases; nucleotides outside the gene matches: 5. CDR3 sequence reads: CASSVQGVTEAFF. The CDR3 bases are TGTGCCAGCAGCGTACAGGGGGTAACTGAAGCTTTCTTT.

This clonotype showed up many times. The V gene is TRBV12-3 or TRBV12-4, the J gene TRBJ2-3; 7 nucleotides align to TRBD1. V lost 3 bases, J lost 2 bases, and 14 bases stayed unmatched. CDR3 length: 18 amino acids. Here the CDR3 reads CASSFLAGTEINTDTQYF. The CDR3 DNA sequence: TGTGCCAGCAGTTTTTTGGCCGGGACAGAGATTAACACAGATACGCAGTATTTT.

This clonotype was seen more than once but under ten times. The rearrangement joins TRBV4-3 to TRBJ1-5; 7 nucleotides line up with TRBD1. In germline, CDR1 is LGHNA, CDR2 YSLEER. V shed 0 bases and J 0 bases; nucleotides not matched to a gene: 2. The CDR3 runs to 16 residues. CDR3 amino acids: CASSQERGPSNQPQHF. CDR3 DNA: TGCGCCAGCAGCCAAGAAAGGGGGCCTAGCAATCAGCCCCAGCATTTT.